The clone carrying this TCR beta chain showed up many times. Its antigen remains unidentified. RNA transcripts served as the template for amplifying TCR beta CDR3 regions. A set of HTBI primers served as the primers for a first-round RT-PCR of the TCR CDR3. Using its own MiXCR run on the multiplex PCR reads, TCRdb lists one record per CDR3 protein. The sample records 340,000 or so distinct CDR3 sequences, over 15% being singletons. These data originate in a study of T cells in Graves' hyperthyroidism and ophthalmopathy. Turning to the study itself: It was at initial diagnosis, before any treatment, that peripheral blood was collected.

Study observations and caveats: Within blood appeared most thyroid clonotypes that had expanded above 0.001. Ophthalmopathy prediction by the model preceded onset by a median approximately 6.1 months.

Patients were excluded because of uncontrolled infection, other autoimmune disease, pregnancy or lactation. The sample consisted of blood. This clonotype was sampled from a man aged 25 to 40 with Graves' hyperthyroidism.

The CDR3 DNA is TGTGCCAGCAGCTTTGATTCCCACAATGAGCAGTTCTTC. As protein: CASSFDSHNEQFF. V is TRBV7-2 and J is TRBJ2-1; no clear D gene. This CDR3 is 13 amino acids long. Germline CDR1 SGHTA, CDR2 FQGNSA. Trimming shortened V by 3 bases and J by 5 bases, and 8 bases separated the two germline ends. The full variable domain, rest sourced from reference TRBV7-2 and TRBJ2-1, is GAGVSQSPSNKVTEKGKDVELRCDPISGHTALYWYRQSLGQGLEFLIYFQGNSAPDKSGLPSDRFSAERTGGSVSTLTIQRTQQEDSAVYLCASSFDSHNEQFFGPGTRLTVL.